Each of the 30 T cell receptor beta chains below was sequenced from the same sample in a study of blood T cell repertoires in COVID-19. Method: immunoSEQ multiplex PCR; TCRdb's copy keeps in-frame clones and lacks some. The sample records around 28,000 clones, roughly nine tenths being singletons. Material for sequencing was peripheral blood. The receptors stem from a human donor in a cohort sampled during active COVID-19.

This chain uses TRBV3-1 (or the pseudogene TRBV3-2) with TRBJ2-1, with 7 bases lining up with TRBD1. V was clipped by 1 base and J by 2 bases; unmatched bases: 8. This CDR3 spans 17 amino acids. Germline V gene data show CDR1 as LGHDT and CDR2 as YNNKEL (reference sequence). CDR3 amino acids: CASSQGPHRGPYNEQFF. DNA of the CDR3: TGTGCCAGCAGCCAAGGTCCACACAGGGGTCCCTACAATGAGCAGTTCTTC.

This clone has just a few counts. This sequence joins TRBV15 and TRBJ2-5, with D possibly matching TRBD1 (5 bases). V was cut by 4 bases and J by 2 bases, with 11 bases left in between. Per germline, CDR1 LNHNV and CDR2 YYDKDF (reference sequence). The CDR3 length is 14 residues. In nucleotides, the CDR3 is TGTGCCACCAGCAATAGGGGCGGTCAAGAGACCCAGTACTTC. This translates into CATSNRGGQETQYF.

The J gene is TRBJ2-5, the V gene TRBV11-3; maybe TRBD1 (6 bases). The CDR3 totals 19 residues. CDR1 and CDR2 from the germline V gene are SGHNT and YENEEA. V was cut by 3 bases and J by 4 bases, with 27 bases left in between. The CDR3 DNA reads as TGTGCCAGCAGCTTCAACGCTGGAGTTGGGGGCTATGTGATAGAGACCCAGTACTTC. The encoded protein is CASSFNAGVGGYVIETQYF.

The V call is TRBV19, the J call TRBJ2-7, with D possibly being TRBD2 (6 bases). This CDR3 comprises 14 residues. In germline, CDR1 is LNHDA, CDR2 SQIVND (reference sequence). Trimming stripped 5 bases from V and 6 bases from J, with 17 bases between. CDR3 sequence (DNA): TGTGCCAGTAGTGATCGCCCGTTGGGGGGCGAGCAGTACTTC. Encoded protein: CASSDRPLGGEQYF.

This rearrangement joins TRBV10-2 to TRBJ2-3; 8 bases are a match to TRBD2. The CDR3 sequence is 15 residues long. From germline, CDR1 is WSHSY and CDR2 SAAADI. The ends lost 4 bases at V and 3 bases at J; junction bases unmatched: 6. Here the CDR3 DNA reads TGCGCCAGCAGTGGTAGCGGGATGAGGACAGATACGCAGTATTTT. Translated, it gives CASSGSGMRTDTQYF.

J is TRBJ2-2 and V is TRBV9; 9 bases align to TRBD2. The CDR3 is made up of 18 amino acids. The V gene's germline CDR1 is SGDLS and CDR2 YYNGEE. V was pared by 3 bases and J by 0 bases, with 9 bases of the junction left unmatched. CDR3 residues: CASSALLGGGANTGELFF. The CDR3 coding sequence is TGTGCCAGCAGCGCCTTGCTTGGCGGGGGGGCGAACACCGGGGAGCTGTTTTTT. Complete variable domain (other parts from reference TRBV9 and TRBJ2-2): DSGVTQTPKHLITATGQRVTLRCSPRSGDLSVYWYQQSLDQGLQFLIQYYNGEERAKGNILERFSAQQFPDLHSELNLSSLELGDSALYFCASSALLGGGANTGELFFGEGSRLTVL.

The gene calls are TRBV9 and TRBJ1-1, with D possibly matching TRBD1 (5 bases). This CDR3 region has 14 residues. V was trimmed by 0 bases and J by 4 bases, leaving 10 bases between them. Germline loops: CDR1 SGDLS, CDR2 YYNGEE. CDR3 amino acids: CASSVGPGGTEAFF. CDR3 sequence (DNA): TGTGCCAGCAGCGTAGGGCCGGGGGGCACTGAAGCTTTCTTT.

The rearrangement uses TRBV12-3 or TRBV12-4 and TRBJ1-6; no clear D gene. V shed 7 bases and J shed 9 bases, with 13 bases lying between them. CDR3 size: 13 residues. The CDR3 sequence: CASTADWGSPLHF. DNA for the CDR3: TGTGCCAGCACCGCGGACTGGGGTTCACCCCTCCACTTT.

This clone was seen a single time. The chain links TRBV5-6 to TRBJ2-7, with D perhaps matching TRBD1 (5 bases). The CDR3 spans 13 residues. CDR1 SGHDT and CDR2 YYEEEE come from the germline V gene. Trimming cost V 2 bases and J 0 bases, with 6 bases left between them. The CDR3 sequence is CASSFTGSYEQYF. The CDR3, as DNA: TGTGCCAGCAGCTTTACAGGCTCCTACGAGCAGTACTTC.

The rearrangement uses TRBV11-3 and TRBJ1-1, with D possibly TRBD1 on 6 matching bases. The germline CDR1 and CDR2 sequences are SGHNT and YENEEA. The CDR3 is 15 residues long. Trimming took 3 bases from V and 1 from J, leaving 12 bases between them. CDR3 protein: CASSFGGRQNTEAFF. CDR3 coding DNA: TGTGCCAGCAGCTTTGGGGGCAGACAGAACACTGAAGCTTTCTTT.

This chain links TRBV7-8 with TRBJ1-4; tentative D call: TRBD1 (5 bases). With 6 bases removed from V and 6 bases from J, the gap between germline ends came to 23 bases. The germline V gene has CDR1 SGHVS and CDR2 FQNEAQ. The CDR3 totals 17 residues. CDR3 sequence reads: CASRRGLAGSSYEKLFF. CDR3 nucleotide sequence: TGTGCCAGCAGACGGGGCCTGGCGGGGTCTAGCTATGAAAAACTGTTTTTT.

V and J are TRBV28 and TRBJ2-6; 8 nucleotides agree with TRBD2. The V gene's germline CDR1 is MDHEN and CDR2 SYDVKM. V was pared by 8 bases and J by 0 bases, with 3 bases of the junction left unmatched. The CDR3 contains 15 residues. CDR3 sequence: CASGGGHSGANVLTF. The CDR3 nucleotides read TGTGCCAGCGGCGGGGGGCACTCTGGGGCCAACGTCCTGACTTTC.

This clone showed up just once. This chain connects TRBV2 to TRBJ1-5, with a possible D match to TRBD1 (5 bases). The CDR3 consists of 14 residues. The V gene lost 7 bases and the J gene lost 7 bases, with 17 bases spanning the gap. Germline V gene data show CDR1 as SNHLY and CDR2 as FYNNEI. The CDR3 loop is CASTRTPSGQPQHF. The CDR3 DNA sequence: TGTGCCAGCACCCGGACACCTTCTGGACAGCCCCAGCATTTT.

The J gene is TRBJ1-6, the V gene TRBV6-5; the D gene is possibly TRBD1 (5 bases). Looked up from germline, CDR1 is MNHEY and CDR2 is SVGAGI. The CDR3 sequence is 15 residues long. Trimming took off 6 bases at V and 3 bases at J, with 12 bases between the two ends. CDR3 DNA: TGTGCCAGCAGGCCAGGACAAGACTATAATTCACCCCTCCACTTT. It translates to CASRPGQDYNSPLHF.

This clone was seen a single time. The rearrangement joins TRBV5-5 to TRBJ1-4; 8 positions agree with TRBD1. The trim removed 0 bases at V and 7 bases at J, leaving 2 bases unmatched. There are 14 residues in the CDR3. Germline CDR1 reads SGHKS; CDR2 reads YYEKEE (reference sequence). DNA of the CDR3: TGTGCCAGCAGCTTGGGTACAGGGGGTGAAAAACTGTTTTTT. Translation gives CASSLGTGGEKLFF.

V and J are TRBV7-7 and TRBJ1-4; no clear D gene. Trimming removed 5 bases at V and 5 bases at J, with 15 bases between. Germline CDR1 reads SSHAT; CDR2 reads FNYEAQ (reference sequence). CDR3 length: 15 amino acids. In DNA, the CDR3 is TGTGCCAGCAGCCCCCTTTTTAGTCCGAATGAAAAACTGTTTTTT. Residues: CASSPLFSPNEKLFF.

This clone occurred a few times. DNA of the CDR3: TGTGCCAGCAGCCCCTCGGGGGGTGAGCAGTTCTTC. It codes for CASSPSGGEQFF. V is TRBV7-3 and J is TRBJ2-1; 7 bases map to TRBD2. V dropped 5 bases and J dropped 9; count of bases not matched to a gene: 4. Germline assignment: CDR1 SGHTA and CDR2 FQGTGA. The CDR3 contains 12 residues.

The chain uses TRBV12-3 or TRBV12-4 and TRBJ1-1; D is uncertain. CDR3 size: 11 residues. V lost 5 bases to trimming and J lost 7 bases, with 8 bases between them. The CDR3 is CASSPRDEAFF. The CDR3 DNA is TGTGCCAGCAGTCCACGGGATGAAGCTTTCTTT.

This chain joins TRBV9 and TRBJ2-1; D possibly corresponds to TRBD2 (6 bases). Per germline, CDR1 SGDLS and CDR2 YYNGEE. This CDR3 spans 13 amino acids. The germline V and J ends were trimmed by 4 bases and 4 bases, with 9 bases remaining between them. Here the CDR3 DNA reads TGTGCCAGCAGCCCCGGGACTTACAATGAGCAGTTCTTC. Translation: CASSPGTYNEQFF.

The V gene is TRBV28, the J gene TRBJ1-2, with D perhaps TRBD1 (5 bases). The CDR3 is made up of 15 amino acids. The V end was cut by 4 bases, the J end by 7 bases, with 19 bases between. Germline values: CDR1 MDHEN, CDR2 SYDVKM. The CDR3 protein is CASSSGTGAFFGYTF. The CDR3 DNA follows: TGTGCCAGCAGTTCCGGGACGGGAGCGTTCTTTGGCTACACCTTC.

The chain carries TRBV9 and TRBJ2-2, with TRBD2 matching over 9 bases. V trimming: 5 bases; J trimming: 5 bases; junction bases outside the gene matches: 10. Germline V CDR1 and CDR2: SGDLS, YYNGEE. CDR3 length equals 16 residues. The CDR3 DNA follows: TGTGCCAGCAGTTTAAGCGGGGGGCCAAGGACCGGGGAGCTGTTTTTT. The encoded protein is CASSLSGGPRTGELFF.

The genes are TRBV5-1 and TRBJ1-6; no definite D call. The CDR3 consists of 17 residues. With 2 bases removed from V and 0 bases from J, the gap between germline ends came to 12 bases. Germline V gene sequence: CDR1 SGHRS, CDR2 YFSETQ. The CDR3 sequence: CASSFGTVSSYNSPLHF. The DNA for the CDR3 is TGCGCCAGCAGCTTTGGTACGGTTAGCTCCTATAATTCACCCCTCCACTTT. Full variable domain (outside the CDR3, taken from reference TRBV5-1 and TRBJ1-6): KAGVTQTPRYLIKTRGQQVTLSCSPISGHRSVSWYQQTPGQGLQFLFEYFSETQRNKGNFPGRFSGRQFSNSRSEMNVSTLELGDSALYLCASSFGTVSSYNSPLHFGNGTRLTVT.

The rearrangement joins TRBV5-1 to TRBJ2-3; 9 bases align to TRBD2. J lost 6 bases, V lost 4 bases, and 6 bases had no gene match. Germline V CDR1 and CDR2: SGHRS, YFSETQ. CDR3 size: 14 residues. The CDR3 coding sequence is TGCGCCAGCAGCAGTAGCGGGGGCGGTGATACGCAGTATTTT. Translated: CASSSSGGGDTQYF.

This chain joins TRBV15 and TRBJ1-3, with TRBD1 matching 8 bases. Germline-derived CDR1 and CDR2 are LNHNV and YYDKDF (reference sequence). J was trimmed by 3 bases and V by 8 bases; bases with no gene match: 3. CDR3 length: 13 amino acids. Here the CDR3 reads CATRTGGGNTIYF. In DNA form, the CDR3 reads TGTGCCACCCGAACAGGGGGTGGAAACACCATATATTTT.

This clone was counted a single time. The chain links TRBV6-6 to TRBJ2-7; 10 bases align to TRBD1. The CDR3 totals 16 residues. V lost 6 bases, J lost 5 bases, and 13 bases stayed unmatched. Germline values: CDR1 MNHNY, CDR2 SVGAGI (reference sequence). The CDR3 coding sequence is TGTGCCAGCAGCTGGGGGGCGGGGACAGGGGACAACGAGCAGTACTTC. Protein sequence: CASSWGAGTGDNEQYF.

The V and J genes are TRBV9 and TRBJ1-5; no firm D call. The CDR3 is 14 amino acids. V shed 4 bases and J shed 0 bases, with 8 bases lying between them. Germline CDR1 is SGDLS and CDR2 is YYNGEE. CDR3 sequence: CASSSGDSNQPQHF. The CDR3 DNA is TGTGCCAGCAGCTCGGGTGATAGCAATCAGCCCCAGCATTTT.

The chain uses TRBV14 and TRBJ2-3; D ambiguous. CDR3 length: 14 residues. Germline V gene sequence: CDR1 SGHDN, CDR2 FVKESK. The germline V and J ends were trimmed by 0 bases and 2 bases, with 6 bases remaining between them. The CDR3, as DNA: TGTGCCAGCAGCCAAGACTTTTACACAGATACGCAGTATTTT. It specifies CASSQDFYTDTQYF.

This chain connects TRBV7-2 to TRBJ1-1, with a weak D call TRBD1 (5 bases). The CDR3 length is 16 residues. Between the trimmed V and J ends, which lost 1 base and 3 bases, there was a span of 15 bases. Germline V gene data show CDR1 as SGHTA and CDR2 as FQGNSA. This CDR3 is CASSLDPGTTDTEAFF. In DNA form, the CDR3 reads TGTGCCAGCAGCTTAGACCCCGGGACTACCGACACTGAAGCTTTCTTT.

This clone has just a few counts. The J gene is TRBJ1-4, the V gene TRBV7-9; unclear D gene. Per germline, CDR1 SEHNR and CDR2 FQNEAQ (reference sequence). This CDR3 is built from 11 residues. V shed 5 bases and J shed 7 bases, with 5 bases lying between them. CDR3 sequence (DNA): TGTGCCAGCAGCCGCGGTGAAAAACTGTTTTTT. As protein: CASSRGEKLFF.

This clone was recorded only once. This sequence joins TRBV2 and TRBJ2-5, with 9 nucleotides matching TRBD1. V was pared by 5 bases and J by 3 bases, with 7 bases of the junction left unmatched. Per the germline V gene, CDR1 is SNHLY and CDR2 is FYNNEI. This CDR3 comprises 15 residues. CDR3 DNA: TGTGCCAGCAGTTGGGACAGGGCCGGAGAAGAGACCCAGTACTTC. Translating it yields CASSWDRAGEETQYF. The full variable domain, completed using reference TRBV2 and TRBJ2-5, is EPEVTQTPSHQVTQMGQEVILRCVPISNHLYFYWYRQILGQKVEFLVSFYNNEISEKSEIFDDQFSVERPDGSNFTLKIRSTKLEDSAMYFCASSWDRAGEETQYFGPGTRLLVL.